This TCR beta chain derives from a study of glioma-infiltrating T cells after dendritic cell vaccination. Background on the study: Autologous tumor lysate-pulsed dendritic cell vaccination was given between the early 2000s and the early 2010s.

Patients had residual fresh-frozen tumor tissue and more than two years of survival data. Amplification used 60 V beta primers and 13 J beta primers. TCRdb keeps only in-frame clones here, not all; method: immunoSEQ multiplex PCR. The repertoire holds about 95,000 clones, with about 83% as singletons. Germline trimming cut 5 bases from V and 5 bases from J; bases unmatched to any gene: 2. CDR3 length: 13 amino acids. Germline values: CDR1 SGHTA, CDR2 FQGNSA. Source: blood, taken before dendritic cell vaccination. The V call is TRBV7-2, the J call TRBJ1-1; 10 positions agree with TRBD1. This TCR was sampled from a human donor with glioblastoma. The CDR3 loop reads CASSLDRGTEAFF. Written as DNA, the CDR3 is TGTGCCAGCAGCCTGGACAGGGGGACTGAAGCTTTCTTT.